This T cell receptor (beta chain) was sequenced during a study of T cell responses to AZD1222 COVID-19 vaccine. The V gene's germline CDR1 is SGHRS and CDR2 YFSETQ. This CDR3 is 14 amino acids long. Trimming cost V 1 base and J 5 bases, with 9 bases left between them. The protocol was immunoSEQ multiplex PCR, while the TCRdb copy is restricted to in-frame clones and leaves out a portion. The sample contains around 200,000 clones, 90% to 95% of which appear only once. Overall study findings and caveats: At baseline, seropositivity was found in only five or six AZD1222 recipients.

As concerns this clone: The antigen remains undetermined.

V is TRBV5-1 and J is TRBJ1-4, with TRBD1 as a possible D gene (5 bases). The starting material was peripheral blood, obtained 28 days after the second dose of the MenACWY control vaccine. This TCR was recovered from an adult who received the MenACWY meningococcal vaccine as a control. CDR3 DNA sequence: TGCGCCAGCAGCTTGAGAGGGGCCAATGAAAAACTGTTTTTT. Translating it yields CASSLRGANEKLFF.